The 27 T cell receptor beta chains listed next were all sequenced from one sample in a study of breast tumors, draining lymph nodes, adjacent tissues. MiXCR was run by TCRdb on the multiplex PCR reads, yielding one entry per CDR3 protein. The table lists 200,000 to 250,000 distinct CDR3 sequences, less than 40% of them singletons. Axillary draining lymph nodes of breast cancer patients supplied the node samples. Sequenced: axillary lymph node tissue. These TCRs come from a female donor with breast cancer. Some clones in this sample may be carry-over from other donors' samples.

On this clonotype itself: A much larger clone lies a single base off, so this may be a read error. This chain links TRBV6-1 with TRBJ1-4, with D unresolved. The CDR3 sequence is 17 residues long. The V gene's germline CDR1 is MNHNS and CDR2 SASEGT. This CDR3 reads CASSVRAIIKQSSKLLF. The CDR3 DNA reads as TGTGCCAGCAGTGTTAGGGCTATAATCAAACAGTCGTCAAAACTGCTTTTT.

This clonotype was seen ten or more times. One junction end disagrees with the germline gene, perhaps due to a read error. The gene calls are TRBV7-7 and TRBJ2-7; 8 bases align to TRBD2. The V gene's germline CDR1 is SSHAT and CDR2 FNYEAQ (reference sequence). The CDR3 length is 15 residues. The CDR3 DNA follows: TGTGCTAGCAGCTTAGAGTCGGGAGGGAGCTACGAGCAGTACTTC. Its protein product is CASSLESGGSYEQYF.

J is TRBJ1-6 and V is TRBV7-3; TRBD1 aligns across 7 bases. The CDR3 is 13 amino acids. Per germline, CDR1 SGHTA and CDR2 FQGTGA. Trimming took 1 base from V and 14 from J; bases not matched to a gene: 5. CDR3 residues: CASSLIRGAALHF. DNA of the CDR3: TGTGCCAGCAGCTTAATCAGGGGGGCGGCCCTCCACTTT.

This clonotype was observed a few times. The rearrangement joins TRBV28 to TRBJ1-2, with D tentatively TRBD1 (5 bases). The CDR3 has 14 amino acids. Germline CDR1 MDHEN, CDR2 SYDVKM. Trimming removed 5 bases from V and 4 bases from J, with 14 bases in between. The DNA of the CDR3 is TGTGCCAGCAGTCAGGAAGGTCAGGGCTATGGCTACACCTTC. Protein product: CASSQEGQGYGYTF.

This clonotype was recorded at least ten times. The rearrangement uses TRBV4-1 and TRBJ2-1; D uncertain. From germline, CDR1 is MGHRA and CDR2 YSYEKL. Trimming took off 0 bases at V and 0 bases at J, with 9 bases between the two ends. The CDR3 contains 16 residues. The DNA for the CDR3 is TGCGCCAGCAGCCAAGAGGGTAAAATCTCCTACAATGAGCAGTTCTTC. It codes for CASSQEGKISYNEQFF.

This clonotype appeared many times. The V gene is TRBV6-5, the J gene TRBJ2-5, with 12 positions matching TRBD2. CDR3 size: 18 residues. Germline V gives CDR1 MNHEY, CDR2 SVGAGI. The trim removed 0 bases at V and 5 bases at J, leaving 10 bases unmatched. The CDR3 DNA follows: TGTGCCAGCAGTTACTCGATTCTAGCGGGGGGGCGTGCGGAGACCCAGTACTTC. Its protein product is CASSYSILAGGRAETQYF.

This clonotype was observed a handful of times. V gene TRBV6-1 combines with J gene TRBJ2-1; TRBD2 might be the D (6 bases). The CDR3 consists of 11 residues. Germline V gene sequence: CDR1 MNHNS, CDR2 SASEGT. The V gene lost 9 bases and the J gene lost 9 bases, with 12 bases spanning the gap. CDR3 DNA: TGTGCCAGAGGTCCGGGGGTTGAGCAGTTCTTC. This gives the protein CARGPGVEQFF.

Regarding this clonotype: The CDR3 end shows no conserved phenylalanine or tryptophan, and so a read error is likely. The DNA is left out, because the CDR3 cannot be placed on it with certainty; the CDR3 is given as TCRdb lists it. V gene TRBV7-2 combines with J gene TRBJ2-6. CDR1 and CDR2 (germline): SGHTA, FQGNSA. The CDR3 is 8 amino acids in total, end residues counted. The chain's CDR3 is CASSLVTS.

This clonotype showed up many times. The chain links TRBV14 to TRBJ2-2, with 8 bases aligning to TRBD1. The germline gives CDR1 SGHDN, CDR2 FVKESK. With 1 base clipped from V and 6 bases from J, the junction kept 4 bases outside the gene matches. This CDR3 region has 15 residues. The CDR3 DNA follows: TGTGCCAGCAGCCAAGTCAGACAGGGGCCCGGGGAGCTGTTTTTT. Residues: CASSQVRQGPGELFF.

This clonotype occurred many times. The gene calls are TRBV6-5 and TRBJ1-4; 8 bases line up with TRBD1. CDR1 MNHEY and CDR2 SVGAGI come from the germline V gene. The CDR3 sequence is 13 residues long. J gave up 8 bases and V 3 bases, and 2 bases lay outside the gene matches. The CDR3 DNA reads TGTGCCAGCAGTTATAGGACAGGGGAAAAACTGTTTTTT. Translation gives CASSYRTGEKLFF.

Details on this clonotype: A much more abundant neighbour one base away suggests this may be a read error. The chain couples TRBV9 to TRBJ2-1; D may be TRBD1 (5 bases). The CDR3 spans 14 residues. Germline V CDR1 and CDR2: SGDLS, YYNGEE. The CDR3 bases are TGTGCCAGCAGCGGATACAGGACCTCCAATGAGCAGTCCTTC. Its translation is CASSGYRTSNEQSF.

J is TRBJ2-3 and V is TRBV25-1; 16 positions match TRBD2. V gave up 5 bases and J gave up 3 bases; unmatched junction bases: 17. The CDR3 covers 21 residues. Looked up from germline, CDR1 is MGHDK and CDR2 is SYGVNS. CDR3 sequence: CASSTHIPGLAGGPRTDTQYF. Here the CDR3 DNA reads TGTGCCAGCAGTACTCACATACCGGGACTAGCGGGAGGGCCCAGGACAGATACGCAGTATTTT.

Ten or more counts support this clonotype. The rearrangement links TRBV19 to TRBJ1-3; D gene unclear. The CDR3 has 15 amino acids. Germline lookup yields CDR1 LNHDA and CDR2 SQIVND (reference sequence). V gave up 0 bases and J gave up 1 base, with 7 bases separating them. DNA for the CDR3: TGTGCCAGTAGTATAGACGACGCATCTGGAAACACCATATATTTT. This codes for CASSIDDASGNTIYF.

This sequence joins TRBV7-9 and TRBJ2-6; D is undetermined. Trimming removed 10 bases from V and 2 bases from J, with 12 bases in between. The V gene's germline CDR1 is SEHNR and CDR2 FQNEAQ (reference sequence). This CDR3 has 14 residues. The CDR3 region is CATQLTPGANVLTF. The DNA for the CDR3 is TGTGCCACCCAGTTAACACCTGGGGCCAACGTCCTGACTTTC.

J is TRBJ2-5 and V is TRBV19, with D perhaps matching TRBD1 (7 bases). V dropped 7 bases and J dropped 2 bases, with 14 bases sitting between them. The germline V gene encodes CDR1 LNHDA and CDR2 SQIVND (reference sequence). CDR3 length: 14 amino acids. CDR3 DNA: TGTGCCAGTATGGCAGGGGGGTTTCAAGAGACCCAGTACTTC. Amino acids: CASMAGGFQETQYF.

This clonotype was counted ten times or more. V gene TRBV11-2 combines with J gene TRBJ1-4; no definite D call. The CDR3 sequence is 15 residues long. Trimming took 5 bases from V and 2 from J, leaving 12 bases between them. CDR1 and CDR2 from the germline V gene are SGHAT and FQNNGV. CDR3 sequence (DNA): TGTGCCAGCAGCGCCCGGACGGCTACTAATGAAAAACTGTTTTTT. Protein: CASSARTATNEKLFF.

This clonotype showed up many times. The chain combines TRBV7-8 with TRBJ2-7; 9 positions match TRBD2. V was clipped by 4 bases and J by 0 bases; unmatched bases: 4. The CDR3 contains 15 residues. Germline V gene data show CDR1 as SGHVS and CDR2 as FQNEAQ. The CDR3 reads CASSSLAGSSYEQYF. The DNA for the CDR3 is TGTGCCAGCAGCTCCCTAGCGGGGAGCTCCTACGAGCAGTACTTC. Full variable domain (missing parts from reference TRBV7-8 and TRBJ2-7): GAGVSQSPRYKVAKRGQDVALRCDPISGHVSLFWYQQALGQGPEFLTYFQNEAQLDKSGLPSDRFFAERPEGSVSTLKIQRTQQEDSAVYLCASSSLAGSSYEQYFGPGTRLTVT.

The V and J genes are TRBV29-1 and TRBJ2-7; possibly TRBD1 for D (6 bases). The germline gives CDR1 SQVTM, CDR2 ANQGSEA. Deletions cut 7 bases from V and 5 bases from J, with 18 bases between. The length of the CDR3 is 13 residues. CDR3 DNA: TGCAGCGGAACAGGGACACAGGGCAACGAGCAGTACTTC. This encodes CSGTGTQGNEQYF.

This clonotype was found many times. V usage is TRBV11-2 and J usage is TRBJ1-6; 8 nucleotides line up with TRBD1. This CDR3 region has 15 residues. V lost 3 bases to trimming and J lost 7 bases; unmatched junction nucleotides: 5. Germline lookup yields CDR1 SGHAT and CDR2 FQNNGV. The DNA of the CDR3 is TGTGCCAGCAGCTTCCAAACAGGGGGGAATTCACCCCTCCACTTT. The encoded protein is CASSFQTGGNSPLHF.

This chain joins TRBV6-5 and TRBJ2-2; TRBD1 agrees at 9 bases. The ends lost 7 bases at V and 4 bases at J; junction bases unmatched: 4. The CDR3 length is 14 residues. Germline V gives CDR1 MNHEY, CDR2 SVGAGI. CDR3 bases: TGTGCCAGCAATATGGACAGGGGCACCGGGGAGCTGTTTTTT. Its translation is CASNMDRGTGELFF.

At least ten counts were recorded for this clonotype. The chain uses TRBV7-9 and TRBJ1-5; TRBD1 matches at 8 bases. The CDR3 is 15 amino acids. Per germline, CDR1 SEHNR and CDR2 FQNEAQ (reference sequence). V lost 4 bases to trimming and J lost 9 bases; unmatched junction nucleotides: 11. CDR3 in amino acids: CASSSWTGSVGPQHF. CDR3 DNA sequence: TGTGCCAGCAGCTCGTGGACAGGGTCCGTTGGGCCCCAGCATTTT.

The J gene is TRBJ1-2, the V gene TRBV11-1; D is possibly TRBD1 (6 bases). CDR1 and CDR2 (germline): SGHAT, FQDESV (reference sequence). Trimming removed 1 base from V and 6 bases from J, with 15 bases in between. The CDR3 length is 15 residues. The DNA of the CDR3 is TGTGCCAGCAGCTTAGACCAGGGGACCCTTGATGGCTACACCTTC. This sequence encodes CASSLDQGTLDGYTF.

The V gene is TRBV29-1, the J gene TRBJ1-4, with 10 positions matching TRBD1. The CDR3 has 13 amino acids. CDR1 is SQVTM, CDR2 ANQGSEA, per germline. V trimming: 8 bases; J trimming: 4 bases; junction bases outside the gene matches: 4. The CDR3 reads CSRGQGSNEKLFF. CDR3 DNA sequence: TGCAGCAGGGGACAGGGGAGTAATGAAAAACTGTTTTTT.

Concerning this clonotype: This may come from a read error, since a much larger clone is one base off. The J gene is TRBJ1-2, the V gene TRBV20-1, with 7 bases fitting TRBD1. V lost 0 bases to trimming and J lost 4 bases; unmatched junction nucleotides: 17. From germline, CDR1 is DFQATT and CDR2 SNEGSKA (reference sequence). This CDR3 spans 18 amino acids. Here the CDR3 reads CSARDYKGTAPRGYGYTF. CDR3 sequence (DNA): TGCAGTGCTAGAGATTATAAGGGGACAGCGCCACGAGGCTATGGCTACACCTTC.

This clonotype occurred many times. This rearrangement joins TRBV20-1 to TRBJ1-4; 7 bases match TRBD1. Germline V lookup: CDR1 DFQATT, CDR2 SNEGSKA (reference sequence). The CDR3 length is 16 residues. V was clipped by 6 bases and J by 1 base; unmatched bases: 11. The CDR3 spells CSAPDRERKTNEKLFF. The CDR3 nucleotides are TGCAGTGCGCCCGACAGGGAGAGAAAAACTAATGAAAAACTGTTTTTT.

This clonotype has at least ten counts. The chain links TRBV5-1 to TRBJ2-1, with 10 bases identical to TRBD2. Germline-derived CDR1 and CDR2 are SGHRS and YFSETQ. V gave up 1 base and J gave up 8 bases; unmatched junction bases: 15. This CDR3 spans 18 amino acids. CDR3 DNA sequence: TGCGCCAGCAGCTTGCAACCTTCTTCTAGCGGGAGTAGGTATGAGCAGTTCTTC. Translation gives CASSLQPSSSGSRYEQFF.

The chain employs TRBV7-3 and TRBJ2-3; possibly TRBD2 for D (6 bases). V was shortened by 5 bases and J by 1 base, with 13 bases between the two germline ends. The germline V gene encodes CDR1 SGHTA and CDR2 FQGTGA. This CDR3 spans 15 amino acids. CDR3 sequence (DNA): TGTGCCAGCAGCGCCGGTTGGGGGGGCACAGATACGCAGTATTTT. The encoded protein is CASSAGWGGTDTQYF.